This TCR beta chain was identified in a study of cytomegalovirus exposure and HLA in healthy donors. Study as a whole: One earlier analysis, a look at approximately 180 million T cells, found some 120 million unique TCR beta sequences. Findings of the study overall: CMV serostatus was the only recorded immune exposure for donors.

The PCR used 60 Vbeta and 13 Jbeta primers. Measured with immunoSEQ multiplex PCR; TCRdb has only the in-frame clones, and not every one. The repertoire consists of some 140,000 clones, with over 65% occurring once and the leading ten covering 2.1%. As regards this clone: The antigen is not known.

The sequenced sample was PBMCs. This sequence originates from a man aged 30 to 45 in good health and CMV-seronegative.

CDR3 DNA: TGTGCCAGCAGCCCTACAGGGATTATCACTGAAGCTTTCTTT. Translated, it gives CASSPTGIITEAFF. V is TRBV5-6 and J is TRBJ1-1, with a weak D call TRBD1 (6 bases). Per germline, CDR1 SGHDT and CDR2 YYEEEE. Trimming removed 4 bases at V and 4 bases at J, with 14 bases between. CDR3 length: 14 residues.